The rows below give T cell receptor beta chains drawn from one sample of a study of cytomegalovirus exposure and HLA in healthy donors. Libraries were prepared by immunoSEQ multiplex PCR; TCRdb keeps only in-frame clonotypes and omits some of them. This table holds approximately 170,000 clones, around 79% found once. Material for sequencing was PBMCs. Receptors were obtained from a middle-aged woman in good health and CMV-seropositive. The CDR3 runs from the conserved cysteine through the conserved F or W. Each record gives: D gene, clone size, V gene, J gene, CDR3 protein, CDR3 DNA. A D gene is named only where the DNA matches it firmly. The listing skips clone size in some rows; elsewhere it reads once, few, many or a size class.

d_gene: TRBD1; abundance: .; v_gene: TRBV7-6; j_gene: TRBJ1-1; CDR3aa: CASSFGQGFTSNTEAFF; CDR3nt: TGTGCCAGCAGCTTTGGACAGGGGTTTACCTCTAACACTGAAGCTTTCTTT
d_gene: .; abundance: .; v_gene: TRBV6-1; j_gene: TRBJ1-3; CDR3aa: CASSERWGGGTIYF; CDR3nt: TGTGCCAGCAGTGAAAGGTGGGGGGGCGGCACCATATATTTT
d_gene: TRBD2; abundance: few; v_gene: TRBV5-6; j_gene: TRBJ2-5; CDR3aa: CASSLEAGGFQETQYF; CDR3nt: TGTGCCAGCAGCTTAGAAGCGGGGGGCTTCCAAGAGACCCAGTACTTC
d_gene: TRBD1; abundance: .; v_gene: TRBV5-6; j_gene: TRBJ1-5; CDR3aa: CASSNGQGETSQHF; CDR3nt: TGTGCCAGCAGCAACGGACAGGGGGAAACGTCTCAGCATTTT
d_gene: TRBD1; abundance: .; v_gene: TRBV2; j_gene: TRBJ1-5; CDR3aa: CASSGQGAIQPQHF; CDR3nt: TGTGCCAGCAGTGGGCAGGGGGCTATTCAGCCCCAGCATTTT
d_gene: .; abundance: .; v_gene: TRBV28; j_gene: TRBJ2-3; CDR3aa: CASSSRGSTDTQYF; CDR3nt: TGTGCCAGCAGTTCCCGGGGTTCCACAGATACGCAGTATTTT
d_gene: TRBD1; abundance: .; v_gene: TRBV7-2; j_gene: TRBJ1-2; CDR3aa: CASRGRTGFDGYTF; CDR3nt: TGTGCCAGCAGGGGCAGGACAGGGTTCGATGGCTACACCTTC
d_gene: .; abundance: .; v_gene: TRBV10-3; j_gene: TRBJ1-2; CDR3aa: CAISGTLLTGKGYTF; CDR3nt: TGTGCCATCAGCGGGACCCTACTTACAGGGAAAGGCTACACCTTC
d_gene: .; abundance: .; v_gene: TRBV19; j_gene: TRBJ2-7; CDR3aa: CASSSLLGGEQYF; CDR3nt: TGTGCCAGTAGTTCTCTTTTGGGAGGCGAGCAGTACTTC
d_gene: TRBD2; abundance: .; v_gene: TRBV14; j_gene: TRBJ2-1; CDR3aa: CASSLSGGPYNEQFF; CDR3nt: TGTGCCAGCAGCCTTAGCGGGGGGCCCTACAATGAGCAGTTCTTC
d_gene: TRBD2; abundance: .; v_gene: TRBV7-9; j_gene: TRBJ2-3; CDR3aa: CASSPKTSGSTDTQYF; CDR3nt: TGTGCCAGCAGCCCTAAGACTAGCGGGAGCACAGATACGCAGTATTTT
d_gene: TRBD2; abundance: .; v_gene: TRBV4-3; j_gene: TRBJ2-7; CDR3aa: CASSLGTSGREQYF; CDR3nt: TGCGCCAGCAGCCTAGGGACTAGCGGGCGTGAGCAGTACTTC
d_gene: .; abundance: .; v_gene: TRBV7-2; j_gene: TRBJ1-2; CDR3aa: CATTPPSSYGYTF; CDR3nt: TGTGCCACCACTCCGCCGAGTAGCTATGGCTACACCTTC